This T cell receptor beta chain emerged from a study of cytomegalovirus exposure and HLA in healthy donors. Germline V gives CDR1 SGHNT, CDR2 YENEEA. The ends lost 5 bases at V and 4 bases at J; junction bases unmatched: 3. CDR3 length: 14 residues. PCR involved 60 Vbeta and 13 Jbeta primers. Only in-frame clones appear in the TCRdb table, and some are missing; sequencing was by immunoSEQ multiplex PCR. This table holds some 130,000 clones. Healthy individuals who donated bone marrow served as the donors. This sequence joins TRBV11-3 and TRBJ1-1; the match to TRBD1 covers 11 bases. The receptor's source is a woman aged 60-75 years in good health and CMV-seronegative. Sequenced sample: PBMCs. The CDR3 protein is CASSKGQGVTEAFF. CDR3 nucleotide sequence: TGTGCCAGCAGCAAGGGACAGGGGGTCACTGAAGCTTTCTTT.